This T cell receptor (beta chain) was sequenced during a study of response to subunit inactivated influenza vaccine. General study points: T cells newly recruited by each seasonal influenza vaccination are few, the authors suggested.

This clonotype was observed at least ten times. Its specificity is not known. The CDR3 runs to 14 residues. V was cut by 7 bases and J by 2 bases, with 11 bases left in between. Germline-derived CDR1 and CDR2 are ENHRY and SYGVKD. MiXCR, run by TCRdb on the RT-PCR reads, gives a single entry per CDR3 protein. The table has fewer than 550,000 distinct CDR3 sequences, around 25% seen once. This receptor was taken from a man over 45 who received an inactivated influenza vaccine. The V and J genes are TRBV10-3 and TRBJ2-2; no clear D gene. This sample comprised CD4+ T cells sorted from PBMCs, obtained more than 4 days after vaccination. The CDR3 nucleotides read TGTGCCATCACAGCCACGGTTAACACCGGGGAGCTGTTTTTT. It specifies CAITATVNTGELFF.